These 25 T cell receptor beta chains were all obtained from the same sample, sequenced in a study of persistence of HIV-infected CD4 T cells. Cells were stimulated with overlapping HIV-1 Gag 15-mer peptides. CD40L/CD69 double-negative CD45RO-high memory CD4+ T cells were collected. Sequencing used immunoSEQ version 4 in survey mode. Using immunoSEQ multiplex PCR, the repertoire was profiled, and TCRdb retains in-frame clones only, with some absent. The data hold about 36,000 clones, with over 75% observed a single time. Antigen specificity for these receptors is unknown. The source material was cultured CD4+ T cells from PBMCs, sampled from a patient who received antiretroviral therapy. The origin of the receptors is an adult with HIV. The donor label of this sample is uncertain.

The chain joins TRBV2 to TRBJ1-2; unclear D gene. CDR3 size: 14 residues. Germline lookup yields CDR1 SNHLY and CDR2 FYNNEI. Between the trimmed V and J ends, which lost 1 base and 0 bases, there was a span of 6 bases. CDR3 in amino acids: CASSEVVPNYGYTF. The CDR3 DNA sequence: TGTGCCAGCAGTGAAGTAGTTCCTAACTATGGCTACACCTTC.

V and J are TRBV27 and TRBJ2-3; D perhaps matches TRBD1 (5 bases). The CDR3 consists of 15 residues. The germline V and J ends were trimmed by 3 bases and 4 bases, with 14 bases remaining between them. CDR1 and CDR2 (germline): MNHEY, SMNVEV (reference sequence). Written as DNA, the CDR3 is TGTGCCAGCAGTTTCGGCAGGGTGGCTTCAGATACGCAGTATTTT. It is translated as CASSFGRVASDTQYF.

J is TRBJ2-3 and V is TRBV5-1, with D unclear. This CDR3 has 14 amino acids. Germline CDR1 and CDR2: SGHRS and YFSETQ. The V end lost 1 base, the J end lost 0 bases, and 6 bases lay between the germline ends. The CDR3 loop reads CASSLRVSTDTQYF. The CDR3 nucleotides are TGCGCCAGCAGCTTGCGGGTGAGCACAGATACGCAGTATTTT.

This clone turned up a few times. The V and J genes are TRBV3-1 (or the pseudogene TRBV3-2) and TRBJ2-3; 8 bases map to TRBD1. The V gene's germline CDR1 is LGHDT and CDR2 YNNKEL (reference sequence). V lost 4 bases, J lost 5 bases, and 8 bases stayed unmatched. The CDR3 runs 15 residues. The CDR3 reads CASSPRPGGQDTQYF. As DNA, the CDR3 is TGTGCCAGCAGCCCAAGACCAGGGGGCCAAGATACGCAGTATTTT.

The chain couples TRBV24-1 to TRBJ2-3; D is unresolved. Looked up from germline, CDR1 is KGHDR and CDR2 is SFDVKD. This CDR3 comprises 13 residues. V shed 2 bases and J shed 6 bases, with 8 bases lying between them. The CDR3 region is CATSDSSLDTQYF. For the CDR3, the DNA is TGTGCCACCAGTGATTCTTCCCTGGATACGCAGTATTTT.

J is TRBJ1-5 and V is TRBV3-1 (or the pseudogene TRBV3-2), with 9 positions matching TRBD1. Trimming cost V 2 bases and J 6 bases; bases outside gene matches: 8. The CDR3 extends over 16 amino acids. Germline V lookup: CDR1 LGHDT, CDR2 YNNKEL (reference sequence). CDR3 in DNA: TGTGCCAGCAGCCAATATTCGGGACAGGGCATTCAGCCCCAGCATTTT. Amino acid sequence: CASSQYSGQGIQPQHF.

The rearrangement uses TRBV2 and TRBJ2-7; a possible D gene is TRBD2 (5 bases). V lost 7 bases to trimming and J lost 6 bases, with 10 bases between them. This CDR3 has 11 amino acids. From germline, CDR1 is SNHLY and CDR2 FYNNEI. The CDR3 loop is CASTEGFEQYF. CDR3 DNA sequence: TGTGCCAGCACAGAGGGTTTCGAGCAGTACTTC.

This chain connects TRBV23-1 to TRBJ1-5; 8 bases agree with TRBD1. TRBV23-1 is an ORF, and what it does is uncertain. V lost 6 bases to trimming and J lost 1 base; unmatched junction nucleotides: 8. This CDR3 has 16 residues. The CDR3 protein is CASSAPTGESNQPQHF. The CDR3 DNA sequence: TGCGCCAGCAGCGCTCCGACAGGGGAGAGCAATCAGCCCCAGCATTTT.

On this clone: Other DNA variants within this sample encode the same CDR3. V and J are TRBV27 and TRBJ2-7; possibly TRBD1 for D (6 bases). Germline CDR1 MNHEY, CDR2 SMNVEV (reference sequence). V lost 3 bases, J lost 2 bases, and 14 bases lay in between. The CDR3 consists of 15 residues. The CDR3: CASSLEDRGTYEQYF. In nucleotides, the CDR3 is TGTGCCAGCAGTTTGGAGGACAGAGGGACCTACGAGCAGTACTTC.

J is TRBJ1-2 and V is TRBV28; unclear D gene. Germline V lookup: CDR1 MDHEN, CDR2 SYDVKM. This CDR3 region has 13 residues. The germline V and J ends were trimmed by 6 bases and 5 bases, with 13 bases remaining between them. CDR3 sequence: CASRIGLDYGYTF. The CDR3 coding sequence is TGTGCCAGCAGAATAGGGCTGGATTATGGCTACACCTTC.

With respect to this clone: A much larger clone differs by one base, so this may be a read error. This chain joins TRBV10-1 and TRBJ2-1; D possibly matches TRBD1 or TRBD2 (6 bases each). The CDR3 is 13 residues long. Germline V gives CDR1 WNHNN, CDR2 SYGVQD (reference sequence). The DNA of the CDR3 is TGCGCCAGCAGTGGGTGGGGGCGCGGGGAGCAGCTCTTC. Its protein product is CASSGWGRGEQLF.

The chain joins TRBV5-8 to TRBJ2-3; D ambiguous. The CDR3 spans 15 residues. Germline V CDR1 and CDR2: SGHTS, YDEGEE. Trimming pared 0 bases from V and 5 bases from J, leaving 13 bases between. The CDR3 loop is CASSLVQPEVDTQYF. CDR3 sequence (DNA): TGTGCCAGCAGCTTGGTCCAGCCCGAGGTAGATACGCAGTATTTT.

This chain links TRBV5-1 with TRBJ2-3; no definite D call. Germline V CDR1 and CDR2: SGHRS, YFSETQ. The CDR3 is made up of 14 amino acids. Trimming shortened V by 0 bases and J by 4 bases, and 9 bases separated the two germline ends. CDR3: CASSLGLISDTQYF. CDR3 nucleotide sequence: TGCGCCAGCAGCTTGGGACTGATTTCAGATACGCAGTATTTT.

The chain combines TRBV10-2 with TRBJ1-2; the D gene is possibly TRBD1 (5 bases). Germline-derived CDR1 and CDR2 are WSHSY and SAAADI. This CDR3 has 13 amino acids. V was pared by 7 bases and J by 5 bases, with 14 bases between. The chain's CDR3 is CASTAQGRYGYTF. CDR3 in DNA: TGCGCCAGCACAGCGCAGGGCCGGTATGGCTACACCTTC.

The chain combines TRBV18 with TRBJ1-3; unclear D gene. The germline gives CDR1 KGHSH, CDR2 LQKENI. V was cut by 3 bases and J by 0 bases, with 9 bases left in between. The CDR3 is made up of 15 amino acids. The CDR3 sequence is CASSPGSVSGNTIYF. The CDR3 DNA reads TGTGCCAGCTCACCTGGGTCGGTCTCTGGAAACACCATATATTTT.

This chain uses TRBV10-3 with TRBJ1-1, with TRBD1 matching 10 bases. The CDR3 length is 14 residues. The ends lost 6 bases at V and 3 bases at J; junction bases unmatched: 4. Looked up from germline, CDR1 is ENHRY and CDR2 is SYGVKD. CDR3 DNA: TGTGCCATCAGCTCGGGACAGGGGTACACTGAAGCTTTCTTT. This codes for CAISSGQGYTEAFF.

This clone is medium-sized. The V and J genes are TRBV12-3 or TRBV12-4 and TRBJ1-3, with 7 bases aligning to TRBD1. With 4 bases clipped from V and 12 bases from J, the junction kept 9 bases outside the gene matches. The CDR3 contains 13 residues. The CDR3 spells CASSSHTGAFIYF. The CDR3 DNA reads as TGTGCCAGCAGTTCACATACAGGGGCGTTCATATATTTT.

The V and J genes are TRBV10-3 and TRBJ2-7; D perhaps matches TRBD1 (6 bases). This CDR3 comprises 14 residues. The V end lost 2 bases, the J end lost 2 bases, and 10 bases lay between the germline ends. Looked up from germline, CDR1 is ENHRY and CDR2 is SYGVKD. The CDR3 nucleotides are TGTGCCATCAGTGAGAGTCAGGGGCCCTACGAGCAGTACTTC. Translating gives CAISESQGPYEQYF.

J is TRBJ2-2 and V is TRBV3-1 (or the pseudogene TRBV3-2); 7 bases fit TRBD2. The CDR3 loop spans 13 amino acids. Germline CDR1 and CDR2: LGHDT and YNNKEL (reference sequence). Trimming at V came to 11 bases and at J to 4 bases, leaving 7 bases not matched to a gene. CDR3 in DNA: TGTGCCTCGGGACTATCAGTCACCGGGGAGCTGTTTTTT. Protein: CASGLSVTGELFF.

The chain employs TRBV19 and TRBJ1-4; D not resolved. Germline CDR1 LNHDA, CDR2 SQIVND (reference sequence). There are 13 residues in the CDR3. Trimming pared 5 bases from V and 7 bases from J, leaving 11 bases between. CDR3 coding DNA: TGTGCCAGTAGTGGAAGGTTGGCTGAAAAACTGTTTTTT. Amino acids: CASSGRLAEKLFF.

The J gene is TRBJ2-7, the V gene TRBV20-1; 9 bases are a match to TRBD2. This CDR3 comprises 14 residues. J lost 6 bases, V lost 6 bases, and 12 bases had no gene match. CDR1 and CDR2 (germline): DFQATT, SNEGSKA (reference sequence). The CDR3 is CSASPGSGGPEQYF. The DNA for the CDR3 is TGCAGTGCAAGTCCTGGTAGCGGGGGCCCCGAGCAGTACTTC.

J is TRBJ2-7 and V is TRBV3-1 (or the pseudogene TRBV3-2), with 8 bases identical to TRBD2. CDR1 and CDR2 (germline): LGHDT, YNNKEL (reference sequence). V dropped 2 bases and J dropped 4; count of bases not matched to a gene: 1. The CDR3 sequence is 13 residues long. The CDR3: CASSQSGGYEQYF. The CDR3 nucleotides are TGTGCCAGCAGCCAATCGGGGGGGTACGAGCAGTACTTC.

The CDR3 DNA is TGCGCCAGCAGCCAAGATGTACGGCTTTACGAGCAGTACTTC. This gives the protein CASSQDVRLYEQYF. This sequence joins TRBV4-1 and TRBJ2-7; no definite D call. The CDR3 runs to 14 residues. The germline V gene encodes CDR1 MGHRA and CDR2 YSYEKL. The V and J ends lost 0 bases and 4 bases respectively, with 10 bases between them.

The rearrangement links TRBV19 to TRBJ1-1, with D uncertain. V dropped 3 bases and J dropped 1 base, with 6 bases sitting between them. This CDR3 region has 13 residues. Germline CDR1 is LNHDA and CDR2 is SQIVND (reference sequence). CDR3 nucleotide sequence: TGTGCCAGTAGTATGGCCCCGAACACTGAAGCTTTCTTT. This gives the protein CASSMAPNTEAFF. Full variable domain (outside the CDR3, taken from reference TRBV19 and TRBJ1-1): DGGITQSPKYLFRKEGQNVTLSCEQNLNHDAMYWYRQDPGQGLRLIYYSQIVNDFQKGDIAEGYSVSREKKESFPLTVTSAQKNPTAFYLCASSMAPNTEAFFGQGTRLTVV.

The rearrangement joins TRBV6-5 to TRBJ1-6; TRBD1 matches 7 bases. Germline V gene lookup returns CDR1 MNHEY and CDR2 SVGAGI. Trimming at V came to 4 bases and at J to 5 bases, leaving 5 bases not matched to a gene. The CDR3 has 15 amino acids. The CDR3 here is CASSLQGPDNSPLHF. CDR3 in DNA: TGTGCCAGCAGTTTACAGGGGCCAGATAATTCACCCCTCCACTTT.